Below are 27 T cell receptor beta chains sequenced from a single sample in a study of blood T cell repertoires in COVID-19. The data were produced by immunoSEQ multiplex PCR, yet TCRdb's version contains in-frame clones alone and is incomplete. The sample consists of roughly 99,000 clones, about three quarters of them appearing once. Sequenced input: peripheral blood. These receptors were collected from a man in his sixties or seventies with acute or convalescent COVID-19.

This clone was found a few times. The chain employs TRBV11-2 and TRBJ1-4, with a tentative D call TRBD1 (6 bases). CDR1 and CDR2 from the germline V gene are SGHAT and FQNNGV. Trimming removed 2 bases from V and 7 bases from J, with 8 bases in between. This CDR3 comprises 13 residues. The CDR3 loop reads CASSLHRVEKLFF. As DNA, the CDR3 is TGTGCCAGCAGCTTACACAGGGTTGAAAAACTGTTTTTT. The entire variable domain, with the rest obtained from reference TRBV11-2 and TRBJ1-4, is as follows: EAGVAQSPRYKIIEKRQSVAFWCNPISGHATLYWYQQILGQGPKLLIQFQNNGVVDDSQLPKDRFSAERLKGVDSTLKIQPAKLEDSAVYLCASSLHRVEKLFFGSGTQLSVL.

This clone was picked up a small number of times. V and J are TRBV13 and TRBJ2-3, with 8 positions matching TRBD2. CDR1 is PRHDT, CDR2 FYEKMQ, per germline (reference sequence). The length of the CDR3 is 16 residues. With V trimmed by 4 bases and J by 2 bases, 8 bases remained unmatched. CDR3 sequence (DNA): TGTGCCAGCAGCTCACGGGGGGGCGGGACCACAGATACGCAGTATTTT. Residues: CASSSRGGGTTDTQYF. Complete variable domain (other parts from reference TRBV13 and TRBJ2-3): AAGVIQSPRHLIKEKRETATLKCYPIPRHDTVYWYQQGPGQDPQFLISFYEKMQSDKGSIPDRFSAQQFSDYHSELNMSSLELGDSALYFCASSSRGGGTTDTQYFGPGTRLTVL.

The CDR3 DNA reads as TGTGCCAGCAGCCAAGATCAGAGTAGCGGGGGGGCTAAGTTCTTC. Translated, it gives CASSQDQSSGGAKFF. This chain links TRBV3-1 (or the pseudogene TRBV3-2) with TRBJ2-1, with 11 nucleotides matching TRBD2. This CDR3 is 15 amino acids long. Germline CDR1 is LGHDT and CDR2 is YNNKEL (reference sequence). V gave up 0 bases and J gave up 14 bases; unmatched junction bases: 9.

This chain uses TRBV18 with TRBJ1-5; the D is unclear. The CDR3 contains 13 residues. Per germline, CDR1 KGHSH and CDR2 LQKENI. V was pared by 6 bases and J by 5 bases, with 11 bases between. CDR3 sequence reads: CASSPARDQPQHF. The CDR3 DNA sequence: TGTGCCAGCTCCCCCGCTAGAGATCAGCCCCAGCATTTT.

The J gene is TRBJ2-1, the V gene TRBV6-5; a possible D gene is TRBD2 (5 bases). CDR1 and CDR2 (germline): MNHEY, SVGAGI. V lost 4 bases and J lost 8, with 9 bases in between. There are 12 residues in the CDR3. The CDR3 region has the DNA TGTGCCAGCAGTTTGGACTGGTATGAGCAGTTCTTC. Encoded protein: CASSLDWYEQFF.

The chain carries TRBV10-1 and TRBJ1-2; 7 bases are shared with TRBD1. After removal of 5 bases from V and 1 base from J, the junction contained 4 bases not matched to a gene. The CDR3 spans 14 residues. Germline V CDR1 and CDR2: WNHNN, SYGVQD (reference sequence). The CDR3: CASSRTGINYGYTF. The DNA for the CDR3 is TGCGCCAGCAGTCGGACAGGAATTAACTATGGCTACACCTTC.

The J gene is TRBJ1-4, the V gene TRBV19, with a possible D match to TRBD1 (5 bases). This CDR3 has 14 residues. V lost 6 bases to trimming and J lost 3 bases, with 11 bases between them. CDR1 is LNHDA, CDR2 SQIVND, per germline (reference sequence). As DNA, the CDR3 is TGTGCCAGTAGATGGGGGGACCCTAATGAAAAACTGTTTTTT. Its protein is CASRWGDPNEKLFF.

The sample holds a few counts of this clone. The chain has TRBV5-1 and TRBJ2-5; TRBD2 agrees at 13 bases. The CDR3 runs to 15 residues. The junction had 2 bases not matched to a gene; V was cut back by 4 bases and J by 2 bases. The germline gives CDR1 SGHRS, CDR2 YFSETQ. The CDR3 DNA sequence: TGCGCCAGCAGCCTGGGACTAGCGGGACAAGAGACCCAGTACTTC. Protein sequence: CASSLGLAGQETQYF.

This sequence joins TRBV19 and TRBJ1-5; 9 bases map to TRBD1. The CDR3 length is 17 residues. Germline lookup yields CDR1 LNHDA and CDR2 SQIVND (reference sequence). V gave up 5 bases and J gave up 2 bases; unmatched junction bases: 10. CDR3 nucleotide sequence: TGTGCCAGTAGTCCAGGGACAGGGCGGAGTGGCAATCAGCCCCAGCATTTT. Protein sequence: CASSPGTGRSGNQPQHF.

This clone was seen more than once but under ten times. The gene calls are TRBV5-1 and TRBJ2-7; possibly TRBD2 for D (5 bases). V gave up 8 bases and J gave up 0 bases, with 15 bases separating them. The germline CDR1 and CDR2 sequences are SGHRS and YFSETQ. The CDR3 spans 14 residues. DNA of the CDR3: TGCGCCAGTCGGGCGCGGGTCGCCTCCTACGAGCAGTACTTC. Translating gives CASRARVASYEQYF.

The V call is TRBV2, the J call TRBJ2-5; 7 nucleotides match TRBD2. V was clipped by 10 bases and J by 5 bases; unmatched bases: 13. CDR3 size: 14 residues. CDR1 is SNHLY, CDR2 FYNNEI, per germline. CDR3 residues: CATRPSTSVETQYF. CDR3 sequence (DNA): TGTGCCACCCGCCCAAGTACTAGCGTGGAGACCCAGTACTTC.

The chain combines TRBV6-5 with TRBJ1-6; D is unresolved. Germline V gene data show CDR1 as MNHEY and CDR2 as SVGAGI. The V and J ends lost 4 bases and 14 bases respectively, with 21 bases between them. This CDR3 has 15 amino acids. CDR3 loop: CASSSGGGDHQSLHF. The CDR3 region has the DNA TGTGCCAGCAGTTCCGGTGGCGGAGACCATCAATCCCTCCACTTT.

The CDR3 nucleotides are TGTGCCAGCAGTTACGAGGCCAACTACGAGCAGTACTTC. Translating gives CASSYEANYEQYF. The chain uses TRBV6-6 and TRBJ2-7; D unresolved. CDR3 length equals 13 residues. The germline CDR1 and CDR2 sequences are MNHNY and SVGAGI (reference sequence). Trimming left V 2 bases short and J 3 bases short, with 8 bases between.

The chain uses TRBV4-3 and TRBJ1-3; 8 bases are shared with TRBD1. Germline CDR1 and CDR2: LGHNA and YSLEER. The CDR3 totals 18 residues. J lost 2 bases, V lost 0 bases, and 9 bases had no gene match. CDR3 loop: CASSQDQFGTGTGNTIYF. DNA of the CDR3: TGCGCCAGCAGCCAAGATCAGTTCGGGACAGGTACTGGAAACACCATATATTTT.

This chain joins TRBV19 and TRBJ2-3, with 7 bases matching TRBD2. Germline V lookup: CDR1 LNHDA, CDR2 SQIVND (reference sequence). The CDR3 loop spans 13 amino acids. After removal of 9 bases from V and 4 bases from J, the junction contained 7 bases not matched to a gene. CDR3 nucleotide sequence: TGTGCCAGCTCAGCGGGGAGCGCAGATACGCAGTATTTT. Its protein is CASSAGSADTQYF.

This chain links TRBV19 with TRBJ2-1, with 8 bases fitting TRBD1. The CDR3 has 15 amino acids. The ends lost 5 bases at V and 9 bases at J; junction bases unmatched: 12. Germline V lookup: CDR1 LNHDA, CDR2 SQIVND (reference sequence). The CDR3 here is CASSARQGSGAEQFF. The CDR3 DNA reads TGTGCCAGTAGTGCCCGACAGGGGAGCGGCGCTGAGCAGTTCTTC.

The J gene is TRBJ2-5, the V gene TRBV7-9, with TRBD2 as a possible D gene (5 bases). V dropped 5 bases and J dropped 3 bases, with 13 bases sitting between them. Germline V CDR1 and CDR2: SEHNR, FQNEAQ (reference sequence). There are 14 residues in the CDR3. CDR3 loop: CASSLGELEETQYF. The DNA of the CDR3 is TGTGCCAGCAGCCTCGGGGAGCTAGAAGAGACCCAGTACTTC. The full variable domain, completed using reference TRBV7-9 and TRBJ2-5, is DTGVSQNPRHKITKRGQNVTFRCDPISEHNRLYWYRQTLGQGPEFLTYFQNEAQLEKSRLLSDRFSAERPKGSFSTLEIQRTEQGDSAMYLCASSLGELEETQYFGPGTRLLVL.

V gene TRBV5-4 combines with J gene TRBJ2-2, with 7 bases that match TRBD2. The germline CDR1 and CDR2 sequences are SGHNT and YYREEE (reference sequence). V shed 2 bases, J shed 0 bases, and the junction held 7 bases outside the gene matches. CDR3 length: 17 residues. The CDR3 DNA sequence: TGTGCCAGCAGCTTCCCGAGGCGGGGGTCGAACACCGGGGAGCTGTTTTTT. Translation: CASSFPRRGSNTGELFF.

The V and J genes are TRBV18 and TRBJ1-2; D is undetermined. V gave up 3 bases and J gave up 4 bases, with 12 bases separating them. Germline V gene data show CDR1 as KGHSH and CDR2 as LQKENI. CDR3 length equals 14 residues. CDR3 DNA: TGTGCCAGCTCACCCCAAGAGAGGAGCTATGGCTACACCTTC. Translation gives CASSPQERSYGYTF.

This chain uses TRBV27 with TRBJ1-1, with 7 bases identical to TRBD1. V lost 5 bases to trimming and J lost 3 bases; unmatched junction nucleotides: 6. Looked up from germline, CDR1 is MNHEY and CDR2 is SMNVEV (reference sequence). The CDR3 is 14 amino acids. In DNA, the CDR3 is TGTGCCAGCAGTCCCCAGGGACAGCACACTGAAGCTTTCTTT. Translating it yields CASSPQGQHTEAFF.

This clone was observed once. The chain carries TRBV28 and TRBJ2-3; possibly TRBD2 for D (7 bases). Germline V gene sequence: CDR1 MDHEN, CDR2 SYDVKM. The CDR3 is 15 residues long. Between the trimmed V and J ends, which lost 1 base and 3 bases, there was a span of 11 bases. CDR3 amino acids: CASSLSGGVTDTQYF. The CDR3 region has the DNA TGTGCCAGCAGTTTATCGGGGGGCGTGACAGATACGCAGTATTTT.

The chain has TRBV19 and TRBJ1-2, with D perhaps TRBD1 (6 bases). The CDR3 totals 17 residues. Germline V gene data show CDR1 as LNHDA and CDR2 as SQIVND (reference sequence). Trimming left V 5 bases short and J 6 bases short, with 25 bases between. The chain's CDR3 is CASSPRTGTGGEDGYTF. In nucleotides, the CDR3 is TGTGCCAGTAGTCCCCGAACCGGGACGGGGGGCGAGGATGGCTACACCTTC.

This clone has a single count. The chain joins TRBV6-5 to TRBJ2-5, with 7 bases matching TRBD2. The CDR3 runs to 13 residues. V dropped 6 bases and J dropped 5; count of bases not matched to a gene: 6. CDR1 is MNHEY, CDR2 SVGAGI, per germline. The CDR3 protein is CASSKHGGETQYF. In DNA, the CDR3 is TGTGCCAGCAGCAAACACGGGGGGGAGACCCAGTACTTC.

This rearrangement joins TRBV27 to TRBJ2-1; D possibly corresponds to TRBD1 (5 bases). Trimming removed 3 bases from V and 5 bases from J, with 26 bases in between. The CDR3 covers 19 residues. Germline CDR1 and CDR2: MNHEY and SMNVEV (reference sequence). The CDR3 DNA reads as TGTGCCAGCAGTTTGGGCCCAGGAAGGACCCGACAGAATAACAATGAGCAGTTCTTC. The encoded protein is CASSLGPGRTRQNNNEQFF.

V gene TRBV18 combines with J gene TRBJ2-2; possible D gene TRBD1, 5 bases. CDR3 size: 14 residues. Germline CDR1 is KGHSH and CDR2 is LQKENI. With 4 bases removed from V and 6 bases from J, the gap between germline ends came to 12 bases. The CDR3 loop reads CASSRLREAGELFF. In DNA form, the CDR3 reads TGTGCCAGCTCACGCCTCAGGGAAGCCGGGGAGCTGTTTTTT.

This sequence joins TRBV10-3 and TRBJ1-4; D gene ambiguous. Germline assignment: CDR1 ENHRY and CDR2 SYGVKD. The CDR3 extends over 13 amino acids. Trimming stripped 0 bases from V and 7 bases from J, with 6 bases between. CDR3 sequence (DNA): TGTGCCATCAGTGAGTCTAAGCTTGAAAAACTGTTTTTT. Amino acids: CAISESKLEKLFF.

The rearrangement links TRBV10-1 to TRBJ2-2, with D possibly being TRBD2 (5 bases). V was trimmed by 7 bases and J by 1 base, leaving 10 bases between them. Germline V gene lookup returns CDR1 WNHNN and CDR2 SYGVQD (reference sequence). CDR3 length: 14 amino acids. The CDR3 bases are TGCGCCAGCACTCCAAGCGGGAACACCGGGGAGCTGTTTTTT. It specifies CASTPSGNTGELFF.